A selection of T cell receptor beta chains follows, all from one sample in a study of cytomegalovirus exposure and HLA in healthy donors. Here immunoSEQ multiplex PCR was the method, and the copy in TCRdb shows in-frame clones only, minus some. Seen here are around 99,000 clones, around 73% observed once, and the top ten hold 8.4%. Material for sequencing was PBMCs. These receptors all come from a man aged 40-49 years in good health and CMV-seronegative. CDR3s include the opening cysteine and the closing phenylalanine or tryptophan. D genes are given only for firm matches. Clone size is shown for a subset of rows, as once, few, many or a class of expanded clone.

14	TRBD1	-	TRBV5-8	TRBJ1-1	TGTGCAGCAAGACAGAAGGGGGCGGGGACTGAAGCTTTCTTT	CAARQKGAGTEAFF
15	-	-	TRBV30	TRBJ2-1	TGTGCCTGGAGTAGGAGGTTCGGCGCGGGCAATGAGCAGTTCTTC	CAWSRRFGAGNEQFF
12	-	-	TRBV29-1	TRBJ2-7	TGCAGCGCGCTAGGTAGCTCCTACGAGCAGTACTTC	CSALGSSYEQYF
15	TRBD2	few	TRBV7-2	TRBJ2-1	TGTGCCGGCAGCCTCTTATTTAGCGGGGCCAATGAGCAGTTCTTC	CAGSLLFSGANEQFF
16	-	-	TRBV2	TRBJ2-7	TGTGCCAGCACGCAGGGGCCCACCCCTAGCTCCTACGAGCAGTACTTC	CASTQGPTPSSYEQYF
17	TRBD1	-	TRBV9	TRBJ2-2	TGTGCCAGCAGCGTAGTGGGGACAGCCCAGGTCACCGGGGAGCTGTTTTTT	CASSVVGTAQVTGELFF
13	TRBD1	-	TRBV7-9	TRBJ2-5	TGTGCCAGCAGCTTAGCACAGGGGGAGACCCAGTACTTC	CASSLAQGETQYF
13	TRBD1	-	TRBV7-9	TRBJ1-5	TGTGCCAGCAGCCACGACAGGGATCAGCCCCAGCATTTT	CASSHDRDQPQHF
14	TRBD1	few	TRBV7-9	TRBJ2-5	TGTGCCAGCAGCCAACAGGGGCGGCAAGAGACCCAGTACTTC	CASSQQGRQETQYF
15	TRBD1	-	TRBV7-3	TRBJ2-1	TGTGCCAGCAGCTTGGACAGGGGCGTCTACAATGAGCAGTTCTTC	CASSLDRGVYNEQFF
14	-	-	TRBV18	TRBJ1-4	TGTGCCAGCTCAAAGTCTCGGTCTAATGAAAAACTGTTTTTT	CASSKSRSNEKLFF
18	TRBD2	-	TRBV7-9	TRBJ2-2	TGTGCCAGCAGAGGTAGACTAGCGGGGGCCTCGGGCACCGGGGAGCTGTTTTTT	CASRGRLAGASGTGELFF
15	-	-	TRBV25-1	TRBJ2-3	TGTGCCAGCAGCGTTGAGTGGGGGCGCACAGATACGCAGTATTTT	CASSVEWGRTDTQYF
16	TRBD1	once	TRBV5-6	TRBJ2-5	TGTGCCAGCAGCCCGACGGACAGGGGGATTTTAGAGACCCAGTACTTC	CASSPTDRGILETQYF
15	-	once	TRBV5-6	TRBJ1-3	TGTGCCAGCAGCCCGGGGGACCTAGCTGGAAACACCATATATTTT	CASSPGDLAGNTIYF
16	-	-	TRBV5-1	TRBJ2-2	TGCGCCAGCAGCTTGGGCCAGGGAGGTTCCACCGGGGAGCTGTTTTTT	CASSLGQGGSTGELFF